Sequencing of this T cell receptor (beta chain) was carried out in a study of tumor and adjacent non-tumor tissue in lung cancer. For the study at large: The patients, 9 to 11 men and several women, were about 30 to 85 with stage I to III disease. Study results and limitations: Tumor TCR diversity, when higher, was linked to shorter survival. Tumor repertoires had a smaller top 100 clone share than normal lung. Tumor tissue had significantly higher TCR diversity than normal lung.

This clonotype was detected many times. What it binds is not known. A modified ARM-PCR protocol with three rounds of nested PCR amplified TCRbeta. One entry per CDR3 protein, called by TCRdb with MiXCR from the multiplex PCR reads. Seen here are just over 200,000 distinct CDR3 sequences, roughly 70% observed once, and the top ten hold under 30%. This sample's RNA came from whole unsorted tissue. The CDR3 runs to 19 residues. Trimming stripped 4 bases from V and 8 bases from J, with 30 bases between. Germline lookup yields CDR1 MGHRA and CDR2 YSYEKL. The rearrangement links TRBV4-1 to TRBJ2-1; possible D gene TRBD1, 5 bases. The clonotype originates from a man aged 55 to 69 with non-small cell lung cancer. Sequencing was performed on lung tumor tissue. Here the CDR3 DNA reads TGCGCCAGCAGCCTCTCCGGATTGACAGCTAGATTCCTTGGCGATGAGCAGTTCTTC. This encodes CASSLSGLTARFLGDEQFF.